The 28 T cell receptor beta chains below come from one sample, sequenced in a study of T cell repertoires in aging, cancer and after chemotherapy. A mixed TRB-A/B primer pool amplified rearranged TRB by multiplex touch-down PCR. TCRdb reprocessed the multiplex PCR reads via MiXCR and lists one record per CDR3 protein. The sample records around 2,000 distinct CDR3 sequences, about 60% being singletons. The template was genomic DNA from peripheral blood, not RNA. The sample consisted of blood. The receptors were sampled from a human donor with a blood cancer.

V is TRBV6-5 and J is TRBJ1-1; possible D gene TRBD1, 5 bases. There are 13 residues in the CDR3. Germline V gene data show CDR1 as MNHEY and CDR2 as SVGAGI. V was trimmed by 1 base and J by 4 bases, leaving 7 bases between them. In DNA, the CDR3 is TGTGCCAGCAGTTACTGGAGGGGCACTGAAGCTTTCTTT. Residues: CASSYWRGTEAFF.

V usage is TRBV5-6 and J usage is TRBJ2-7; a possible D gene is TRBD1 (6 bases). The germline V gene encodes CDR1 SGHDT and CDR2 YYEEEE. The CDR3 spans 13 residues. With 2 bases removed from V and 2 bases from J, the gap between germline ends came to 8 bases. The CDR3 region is CASSLQGTYEQYF. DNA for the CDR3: TGTGCCAGCAGCTTACAGGGTACCTACGAGCAGTACTTC.

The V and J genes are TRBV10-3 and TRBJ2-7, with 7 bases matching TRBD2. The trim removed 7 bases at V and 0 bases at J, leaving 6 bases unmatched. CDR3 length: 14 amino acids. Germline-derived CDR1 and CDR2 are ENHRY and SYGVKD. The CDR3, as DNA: TGTGCCATCAAAGTGGGCGGGAGCTCCTACGAGCAGTACTTC. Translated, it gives CAIKVGGSSYEQYF.

This CDR3 reads CAISWDRGSYEQYF. Written as DNA, the CDR3 is TGTGCCATCAGTTGGGACAGGGGGTCCTACGAGCAGTACTTC. V and J are TRBV10-3 and TRBJ2-7, with 11 bases fitting TRBD1. This CDR3 contains 14 residues. J was trimmed by 1 base and V by 5 bases; bases with no gene match: 1. CDR1 and CDR2 (germline): ENHRY, SYGVKD.

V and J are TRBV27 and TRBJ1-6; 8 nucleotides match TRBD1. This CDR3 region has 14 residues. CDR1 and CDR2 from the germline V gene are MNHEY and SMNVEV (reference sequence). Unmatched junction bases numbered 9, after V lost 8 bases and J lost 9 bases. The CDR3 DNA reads TGTGCCAGCTGGACCGGGACAGGAGGTTCACCCCTCCACTTT. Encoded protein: CASWTGTGGSPLHF.

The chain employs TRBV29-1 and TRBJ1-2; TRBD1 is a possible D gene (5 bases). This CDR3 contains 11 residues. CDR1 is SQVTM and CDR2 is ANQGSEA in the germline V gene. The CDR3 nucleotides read TGCAGAGTTCAGGGTTTGGGAGGCTACACCTTC. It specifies CRVQGLGGYTF.

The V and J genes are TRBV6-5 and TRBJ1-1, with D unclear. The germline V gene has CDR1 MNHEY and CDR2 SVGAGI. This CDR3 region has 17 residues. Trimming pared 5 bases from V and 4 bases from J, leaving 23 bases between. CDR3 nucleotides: TGTGCCAGCAGTGAAGGTTCACTGGGGATTTCGGGCACTGAAGCTTTCTTT. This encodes CASSEGSLGISGTEAFF.

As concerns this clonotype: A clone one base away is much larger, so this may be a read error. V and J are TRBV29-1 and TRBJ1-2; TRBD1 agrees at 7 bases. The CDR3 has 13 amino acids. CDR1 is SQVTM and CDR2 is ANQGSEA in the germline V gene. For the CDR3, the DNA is TGCAGCATTGACAGGGTTGGGCGGTATGGCTACACCTTC. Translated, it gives CSIDRVGRYGYTF.

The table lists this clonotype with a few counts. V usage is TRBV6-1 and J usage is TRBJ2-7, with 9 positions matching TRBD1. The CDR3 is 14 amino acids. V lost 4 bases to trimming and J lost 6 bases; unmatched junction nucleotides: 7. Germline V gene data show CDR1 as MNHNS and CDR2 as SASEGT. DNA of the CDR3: TGTGCCAGCAGTGGGGGGACAGGGTCTGCCGAGCAGTACTTC. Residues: CASSGGTGSAEQYF.

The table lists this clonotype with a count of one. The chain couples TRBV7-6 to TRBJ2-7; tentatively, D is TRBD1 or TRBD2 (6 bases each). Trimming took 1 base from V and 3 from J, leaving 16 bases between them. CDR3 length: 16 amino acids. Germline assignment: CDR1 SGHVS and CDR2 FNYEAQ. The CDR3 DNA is TGTGCCAGCAGCTTAGTGTCTGGAGGGGGTAGCTACGAGCAGTACTTC. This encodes CASSLVSGGGSYEQYF.

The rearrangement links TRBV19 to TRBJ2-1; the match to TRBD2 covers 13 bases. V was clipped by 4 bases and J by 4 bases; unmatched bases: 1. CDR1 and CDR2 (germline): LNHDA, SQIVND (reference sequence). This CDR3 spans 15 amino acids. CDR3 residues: CASSTGLAGYNEQFF. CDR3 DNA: TGTGCCAGTAGTACGGGACTAGCGGGATACAATGAGCAGTTCTTC.

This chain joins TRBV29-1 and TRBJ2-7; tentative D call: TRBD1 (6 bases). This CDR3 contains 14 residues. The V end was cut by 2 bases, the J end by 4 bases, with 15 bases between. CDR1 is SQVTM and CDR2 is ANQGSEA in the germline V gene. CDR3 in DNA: TGCAGCGTTGAAAACCCAGGGGAGAGTTACGAGCAGTACTTC. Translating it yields CSVENPGESYEQYF.

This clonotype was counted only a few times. This CDR3 reads CASSIAWGYEQYF. CDR3 nucleotide sequence: TGTGCCAGTAGTATAGCCTGGGGCTACGAGCAGTACTTC. The chain has TRBV19 and TRBJ2-7; D is undetermined. The CDR3 runs 13 residues. Germline-derived CDR1 and CDR2 are LNHDA and SQIVND (reference sequence). V was shortened by 1 base and J by 3 bases, with 7 bases between the two germline ends. Full variable domain (missing parts from reference TRBV19 and TRBJ2-7): DGGITQSPKYLFRKEGQNVTLSCEQNLNHDAMYWYRQDPGQGLRLIYYSQIVNDFQKGDIAEGYSVSREKKESFPLTVTSAQKNPTAFYLCASSIAWGYEQYFGPGTRLTVT.

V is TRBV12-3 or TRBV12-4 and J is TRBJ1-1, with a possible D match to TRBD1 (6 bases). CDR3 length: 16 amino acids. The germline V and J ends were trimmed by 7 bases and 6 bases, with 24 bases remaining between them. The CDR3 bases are TGTGCCAGCACCTCTGGGGTGGGGGGGGGCAGGGCTGAAGCTTTCTTT. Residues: CASTSGVGGGRAEAFF.

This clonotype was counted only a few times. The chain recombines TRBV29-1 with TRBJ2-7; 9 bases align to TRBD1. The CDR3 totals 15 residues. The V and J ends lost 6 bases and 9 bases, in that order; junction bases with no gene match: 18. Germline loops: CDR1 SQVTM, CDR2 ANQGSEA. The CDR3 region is CSVITPGQGFTWQYF. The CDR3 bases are TGCAGCGTCATTACCCCGGGACAGGGATTTACCTGGCAGTACTTC.

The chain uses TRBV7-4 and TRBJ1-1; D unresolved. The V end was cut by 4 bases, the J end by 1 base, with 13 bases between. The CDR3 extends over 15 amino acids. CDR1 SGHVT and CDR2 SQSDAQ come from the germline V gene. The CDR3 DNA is TGTGCCAGCAGCTGTGATGGGGTCGGGAACACTGAAGCTTTCTTT. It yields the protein CASSCDGVGNTEAFF.

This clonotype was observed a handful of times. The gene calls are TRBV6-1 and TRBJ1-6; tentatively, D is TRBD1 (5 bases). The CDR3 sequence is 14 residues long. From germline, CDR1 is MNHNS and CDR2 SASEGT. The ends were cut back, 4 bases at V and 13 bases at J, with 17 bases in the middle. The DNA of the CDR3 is TGTGCCAGCAGTGCTTCCGGGACCGCGGACCCCCTCCACTTT. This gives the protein CASSASGTADPLHF.

The CDR3 nucleotides are TGTGCCAGCAGCTTAGTGGGTTCGGGGACCCAGTACTTC. Translating it yields CASSLVGSGTQYF. The rearrangement links TRBV11-2 to TRBJ2-5; no clear D. V was shortened by 1 base and J by 7 bases, with 10 bases between the two germline ends. From germline, CDR1 is SGHAT and CDR2 FQNNGV. The CDR3 has 13 amino acids.

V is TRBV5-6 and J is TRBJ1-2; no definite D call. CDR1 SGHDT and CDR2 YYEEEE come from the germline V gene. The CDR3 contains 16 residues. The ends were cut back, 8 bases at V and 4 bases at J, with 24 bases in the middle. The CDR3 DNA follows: TGTGCCAGTAGTATCCGGCGCCCAAGCTCCACCTATGGCTACACCTTC. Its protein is CASSIRRPSSTYGYTF. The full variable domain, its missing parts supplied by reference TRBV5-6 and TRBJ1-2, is DAGVTQSPTHLIKTRGQQVTLRCSPKSGHDTVSWYQQALGQGPQFIFQYYEEEERQRGNFPDRFSGHQFPNYSSELNVNALLLGDSALYLCASSIRRPSSTYGYTFGSGTRLTVV.

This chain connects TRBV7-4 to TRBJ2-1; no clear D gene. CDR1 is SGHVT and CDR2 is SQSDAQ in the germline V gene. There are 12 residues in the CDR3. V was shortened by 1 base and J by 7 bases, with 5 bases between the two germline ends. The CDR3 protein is CASSLEGNEQFF. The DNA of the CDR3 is TGTGCCAGCAGCTTAGAAGGTAATGAGCAGTTCTTC. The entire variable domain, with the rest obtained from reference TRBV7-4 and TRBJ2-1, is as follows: GAGVSQSPRYKVAKRGRDVALRCDSISGHVTLYWYRQTLGQGSEVLTYSQSDAQRDKSGRPSGRFSAERPERSVSTLKIQRTEQGDSAVYLCASSLEGNEQFFGPGTRLTVL.

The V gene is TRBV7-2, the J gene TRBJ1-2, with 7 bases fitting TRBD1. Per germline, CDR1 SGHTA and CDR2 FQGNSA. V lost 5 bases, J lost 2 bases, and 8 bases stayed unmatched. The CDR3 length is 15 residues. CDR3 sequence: CASSPWGQPNYGYTF. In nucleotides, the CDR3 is TGTGCCAGCAGCCCGTGGGGACAGCCCAACTATGGCTACACCTTC.

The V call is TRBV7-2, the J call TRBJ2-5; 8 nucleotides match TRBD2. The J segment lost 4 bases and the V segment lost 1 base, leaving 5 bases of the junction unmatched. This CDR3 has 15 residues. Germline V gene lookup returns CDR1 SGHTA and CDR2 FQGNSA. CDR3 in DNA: TGTGCCAGCAGCTTAGGGGCGGGAGGAGGAGAGACCCAGTACTTC. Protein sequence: CASSLGAGGGETQYF.

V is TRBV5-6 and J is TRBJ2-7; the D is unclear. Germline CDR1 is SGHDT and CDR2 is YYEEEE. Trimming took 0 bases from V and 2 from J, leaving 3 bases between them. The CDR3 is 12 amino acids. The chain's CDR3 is CASSLAAYEQYF. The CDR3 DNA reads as TGTGCCAGCAGCTTGGCGGCCTACGAGCAGTACTTC.

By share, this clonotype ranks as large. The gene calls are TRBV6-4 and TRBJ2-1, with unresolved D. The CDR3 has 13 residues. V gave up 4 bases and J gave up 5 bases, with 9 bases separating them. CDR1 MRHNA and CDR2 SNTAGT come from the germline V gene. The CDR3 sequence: CASSVRSHNEQFF. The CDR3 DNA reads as TGTGCCAGCAGTGTGAGAAGCCACAATGAGCAGTTCTTC.

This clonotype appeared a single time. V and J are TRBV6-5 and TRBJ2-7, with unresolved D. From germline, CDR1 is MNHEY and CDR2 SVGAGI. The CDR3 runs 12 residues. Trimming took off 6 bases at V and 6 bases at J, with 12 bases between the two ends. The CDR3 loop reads CASSLGPGEQYF. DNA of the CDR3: TGTGCCAGCAGCCTCGGGCCGGGCGAGCAGTACTTC.

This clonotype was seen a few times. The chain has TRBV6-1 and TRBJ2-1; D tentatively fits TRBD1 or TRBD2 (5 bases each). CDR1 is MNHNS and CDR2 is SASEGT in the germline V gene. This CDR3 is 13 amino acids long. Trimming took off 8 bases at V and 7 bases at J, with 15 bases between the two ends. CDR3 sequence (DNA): TGTGCCAGCCAGTGGGGGACGAAGAATGAGCAGTTCTTC. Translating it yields CASQWGTKNEQFF.

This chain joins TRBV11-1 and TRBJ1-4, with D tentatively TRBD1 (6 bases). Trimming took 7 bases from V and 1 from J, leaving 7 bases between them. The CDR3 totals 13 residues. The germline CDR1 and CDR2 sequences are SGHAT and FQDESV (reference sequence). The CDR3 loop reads CASKQGTNEKLFF. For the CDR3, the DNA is TGTGCCAGCAAACAGGGAACTAATGAAAAACTGTTTTTT.

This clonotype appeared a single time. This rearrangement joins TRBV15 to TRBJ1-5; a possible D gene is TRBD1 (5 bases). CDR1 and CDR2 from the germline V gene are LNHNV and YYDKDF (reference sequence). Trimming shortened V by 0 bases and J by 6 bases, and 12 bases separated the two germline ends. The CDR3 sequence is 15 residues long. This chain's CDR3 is CATSRDGGLGQPQHF. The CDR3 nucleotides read TGTGCCACCAGCAGAGATGGGGGGTTAGGTCAGCCCCAGCATTTT.